This is a list of T cell receptor beta chains from one sample in a study of blood T cell repertoires in COVID-19. Measured with immunoSEQ multiplex PCR; TCRdb has only the in-frame clones, and not every one. This repertoire shows 150,000 to 200,000 clones, around 87% found once; its top ten account for approximately 0.62%. The sequenced sample consisted of peripheral blood. The receptors shown here come from a man aged 50 to 59 with acute or convalescent COVID-19. Both conserved end residues are part of each CDR3. D genes are given only for firm matches. Size is stated for part of the rows, as once, few or many counts, or as a class when the clone is expanded.

cdr3_nt,cdr3_aa,j_call,d_call,clone_size,v_call
TGCAGCGTTGAACCGGGAAACAATGAGCAGTTCTTC,CSVEPGNNEQFF,TRBJ2-1,NA,NA,TRBV29-1
TGTGCCAGCAGCTGGACAGGGCAGCAAGAGACCCAGTACTTC,CASSWTGQQETQYF,TRBJ2-5,TRBD1,NA,TRBV7-2
TGCGCCAGCAGCCCCACGATAGAAGAGGGCTACACCTTC,CASSPTIEEGYTF,TRBJ1-2,NA,NA,TRBV5-1
TGTGCCAGCAGCTTGGTTAATTACGAGCAGTACTTC,CASSLVNYEQYF,TRBJ2-7,NA,NA,TRBV5-5
TGTGCCAGCAGCCAACGGGACACAAGTAGAGGAGCCAAAAACATTCAGTACTTC,CASSQRDTSRGAKNIQYF,TRBJ2-4,NA,NA,TRBV3-1/TRBV3-2
TGCAGCGTTGAGGGATCCAGGACAGGGGGCTACGAGCAGTACTTC,CSVEGSRTGGYEQYF,TRBJ2-7,TRBD1,NA,TRBV29-1
TGTGCCAGCAGCCAAGATATGGGGAGTGCAACTAATGAAAAACTGTTTTTT,CASSQDMGSATNEKLFF,TRBJ1-4,NA,NA,TRBV3-1/TRBV3-2
TGTGCCAGCAGTTTAAAGGCAGGGGGTGGCTACACCTTC,CASSLKAGGGYTF,TRBJ1-2,TRBD1,once,TRBV12-3/TRBV12-4
TGTGCCAGCAAACCCACGAGTGCAACTAATGAAAAACTGTTTTTT,CASKPTSATNEKLFF,TRBJ1-4,NA,NA,TRBV14
TGTGCCAGCAGTTCGCCGGGACAGGGTTACTATGGCTACACCTTC,CASSSPGQGYYGYTF,TRBJ1-2,TRBD1,NA,TRBV28
TGCAGCGTTGAAGAATTGGGGAGTTCCTACGAGCAGTACTTC,CSVEELGSSYEQYF,TRBJ2-7,NA,NA,TRBV29-1
TGTGCCAGCAGCCGGACAGTGAACACTGAAGCTTTCTTT,CASSRTVNTEAFF,TRBJ1-1,NA,NA,TRBV7-3
TGTGCCAGCAGCCCGACAGAAGTCAATCAGCCCCAGCATTTT,CASSPTEVNQPQHF,TRBJ1-5,NA,NA,TRBV6-2/TRBV6-3
TGTGCCAGCAGTTTAGCCACAGGGGAAGCCAAAAACATTCAGTACTTC,CASSLATGEAKNIQYF,TRBJ2-4,TRBD1,NA,TRBV28
TGTGCCAGCAGCCCGACAGGGCAGGATGAAAAACTGTTTTTT,CASSPTGQDEKLFF,TRBJ1-4,TRBD1,NA,TRBV5-6
TGTGCCAGCAGTTACTCGAGACAGCTTTTCACAGATACGCAGTATTTT,CASSYSRQLFTDTQYF,TRBJ2-3,NA,NA,TRBV6-5
TGTGCCAGCAGCTTGGGAGTGACTAGCGGGAGGGAAGGGGATGAGCAGTTCTTC,CASSLGVTSGREGDEQFF,TRBJ2-1,TRBD2,once,TRBV7-3
TGTGCCAGCAGCTCCTTGGCCCGGGTGGTAGCTAATTTCTACAATGAGCAGTTCTTC,CASSSLARVVANFYNEQFF,TRBJ2-1,NA,NA,TRBV7-2
TGTGCCAGCAGCTACCCGGGACTAGATACGCAGTATTTT,CASSYPGLDTQYF,TRBJ2-3,NA,NA,TRBV5-4
TGTGCCAGCAAGAGGGGGTTGTCCTACGAGCAGTACTTC,CASKRGLSYEQYF,TRBJ2-7,NA,NA,TRBV6-5
TGTGCCAGCAGTCCACCCACCAGGGGATATTATGGCTACACCTTC,CASSPPTRGYYGYTF,TRBJ1-2,NA,NA,TRBV28
TGTGCCAGCAGTTTAACCCGCCCCAGGGATCAGCCCCAGCATTTT,CASSLTRPRDQPQHF,TRBJ1-5,NA,NA,TRBV28
TGTGCCAGTAGTCTACGGGACAGTTCTAACTATGGCTACACCTTC,CASSLRDSSNYGYTF,TRBJ1-2,TRBD1,NA,TRBV19
TGTGCCAGCAGCTTGGGACTAGCGGCAGATACGCAGTATTTT,CASSLGLAADTQYF,TRBJ2-3,TRBD2,NA,TRBV5-4
TGTGCCAGCAGTTACTCCCCGGGAGATAGCTACAATGAGCAGTTCTTC,CASSYSPGDSYNEQFF,TRBJ2-1,NA,NA,TRBV6-2/TRBV6-3
TGTGCCTGGGGTCTAGCGGGGGGTCGGTACAATGAGCAGTTCTTC,CAWGLAGGRYNEQFF,TRBJ2-1,TRBD2,once,TRBV30
TGTGCCAGCAGCCAAGATCGGGGTTACGGGAGCTACACCTTC,CASSQDRGYGSYTF,TRBJ1-2,NA,NA,TRBV14
TGTGCCAGCAGGGGGCTAGCGGGGGGCCGGACAGATACGCAGTATTTT,CASRGLAGGRTDTQYF,TRBJ2-3,TRBD2,NA,TRBV11-1
TGTGCCAGCAGTGTCCAGGGCTCGAATCAGCCCCAGCATTTT,CASSVQGSNQPQHF,TRBJ1-5,NA,NA,TRBV2
TGTGCCAGCAGGGCGGGACAGGGAGAGACCCAGTACTTC,CASRAGQGETQYF,TRBJ2-5,TRBD1,NA,TRBV12-3/TRBV12-4
TGTGCCAGCAGTTCCGCCCTCAGGGGGCTGGTGGAGCCCCAGCATTTT,CASSSALRGLVEPQHF,TRBJ1-5,TRBD1,NA,TRBV28
TGTGCCAGCAGTTGGACAGCTACTAGCACAGATACGCAGTATTTT,CASSWTATSTDTQYF,TRBJ2-3,NA,NA,TRBV27
TGTGCCAGCAGTTTAAGGTCCGTAGGGGCAAGCAATGAGCAGTTCTTC,CASSLRSVGASNEQFF,TRBJ2-1,NA,NA,TRBV7-8
TGTGCCAGCAGCTTAGGAAGTTCGGGTCAGGATACGCAGTATTTT,CASSLGSSGQDTQYF,TRBJ2-3,NA,NA,TRBV11-3
TGTGCCATCAGTGAACCGGGACAGGGGAAAGAAAAACTGTTTTTT,CAISEPGQGKEKLFF,TRBJ1-4,TRBD1,NA,TRBV10-3
TGTGCCAGCAGCTTAACTACTAGCGGGTCGCCTAGGGCCAAAAACATTCAGTACTTC,CASSLTTSGSPRAKNIQYF,TRBJ2-4,TRBD2,NA,TRBV11-2
TGTGCCACCAGCAGTCCCGGGGGGTCCTCCTACAATGAGCAGTTCTTC,CATSSPGGSSYNEQFF,TRBJ2-1,TRBD2,NA,TRBV15
TGTGCCAGCAGCCCCATGAGGATGACAGGGAACTCCTACAATGAGCAGTTCTTC,CASSPMRMTGNSYNEQFF,TRBJ2-1,TRBD1,once,TRBV7-6
TGTGCCAGCAGCGTAGAAGAGACAGTGAACACTGAAGCTTTCTTT,CASSVEETVNTEAFF,TRBJ1-1,NA,NA,TRBV9
TGTGCCAGCAGCCAAGAATCCATGAGGCGGGTGGGCTACACCTTC,CASSQESMRRVGYTF,TRBJ1-2,NA,NA,TRBV3-1/TRBV3-2
TGCGCCAGCAGCCAAGGTGGCGGCCACGATGGAAACACCATATATTTT,CASSQGGGHDGNTIYF,TRBJ1-3,NA,NA,TRBV4-3
TGTGCCAGCAGTTACCAACGGACAAGCTATGGCTACACCTTC,CASSYQRTSYGYTF,TRBJ1-2,NA,NA,TRBV6-2/TRBV6-3
TGTGCCAGCAGTTACTTAAGGACAGGTGGCACCGGGGAGCTGTTTTTT,CASSYLRTGGTGELFF,TRBJ2-2,TRBD1,NA,TRBV6-5
TGTGCGGGGGGAACTAGCCAGAGGTACAATGAGCAGTTCTTC,CAGGTSQRYNEQFF,TRBJ2-1,NA,NA,TRBV28
TGTGCCAGCAGCTTCAGAGGCGCTAGCGGGGGGGGCTACAATGAGCAGTTCTTC,CASSFRGASGGGYNEQFF,TRBJ2-1,TRBD2,NA,TRBV11-2
TGTGCCACCAGCCAGAGCGGGGGGGCCACAGATACGCAGTATTTT,CATSQSGGATDTQYF,TRBJ2-3,TRBD2,NA,TRBV15
TGTGCCAGCAGCCAGGAGGCCAAAACTGAAGCTTTCTTT,CASSQEAKTEAFF,TRBJ1-1,NA,NA,TRBV4-2
TGTGCCAGCAGCCCGGGGGGGTTGAGCAATCAGCCCCAGCATTTT,CASSPGGLSNQPQHF,TRBJ1-5,NA,NA,TRBV3-1/TRBV3-2
TGTGCCAGCATGCCAACAAGGGGGCTGGCTAATGAAAAACTGTTTTTT,CASMPTRGLANEKLFF,TRBJ1-4,TRBD1,NA,TRBV28
TGTGCCAGCTCACCTCCTACAGGGAAAACCTATGGCTACACCTTC,CASSPPTGKTYGYTF,TRBJ1-2,NA,NA,TRBV18
TGTGCCAGCAGCCTCGGACAGGCCATCTACAATGAGCAGTTCTTC,CASSLGQAIYNEQFF,TRBJ2-1,TRBD1,NA,TRBV5-4
TGTGCCAGTAGTATCCGGGGTGCAGGAGCTTTCTTT,CASSIRGAGAFF,TRBJ1-1,NA,few,TRBV19
TGCGCCAGCAGCTCAGACAACGGAGGCGTTGAAGCTTTCTTT,CASSSDNGGVEAFF,TRBJ1-1,NA,once,TRBV5-1
TGTGCCAGCAGCCAAGAAGGGGGATGGGGGAACACTGAAGCTTTCTTT,CASSQEGGWGNTEAFF,TRBJ1-1,NA,NA,TRBV4-2
TGTGCCAGCAGTTTTTGGCCTAGCGGGAGTTACGAGCAGTACTTC,CASSFWPSGSYEQYF,TRBJ2-7,TRBD2,NA,TRBV28
TGTGCCAGCAGGGGAGGGCACAATGAGCAGTTCTTC,CASRGGHNEQFF,TRBJ2-1,TRBD2,once,TRBV2
TGTGCCAGTAGTAAGACAGGGAACGAGCAGTACTTC,CASSKTGNEQYF,TRBJ2-7,TRBD1,NA,TRBV19
TGTGCCAGCAGTTCCGGACTAGCGGGACGGGTGATCTTC,CASSSGLAGRVIF,TRBJ2-1,TRBD2,once,TRBV28
TGTGCCAGCAGCTCACGACTAGAATACAATGAGCAGTTCTTC,CASSSRLEYNEQFF,TRBJ2-1,NA,NA,TRBV7-8